This T cell receptor beta chain comes out of a study of cytomegalovirus exposure and HLA in healthy donors. About the research overall: The roughly 130 validation repertoires, a later analysis reported, used the same platform as the approximately 730 repertoires from the first cohort. Regarding the study as a whole: Per published reports, the classifier diagnosed cytomegalovirus status with high specificity and sensitivity. TCR beta chains numbering some 160 were designated cytomegalovirus-associated.

Germline V CDR1 and CDR2: LNHNV, YYDKDF (reference sequence). The CDR3 covers 16 residues. As regards this clone: Its matching antigen is unknown.

The assay was immunoSEQ multiplex PCR, and TCRdb's table has in-frame clones only and misses some. Of tens of thousands of clones listed, under 95% are singletons. The sample consisted of PBMCs. This clonotype was sampled from a woman aged 25 to 39 in good health and CMV-seropositive. This chain uses TRBV15 with TRBJ2-5; tentative D call: TRBD1 (6 bases). With the DNA end fitting TRBJ2-7 better, the J assignment may be wrong. The CDR3 DNA reads TGTGCCACCAGCAGGGCCATTGGGGGCGCCCCCTACGAGCAGTACTTC. Translating gives CATSRAIGGAPYEQYF.